This T cell receptor (beta chain) is drawn from a study of CD8+ T cells in alopecia areata. The CDR3 is 14 amino acids. V gave up 0 bases and J gave up 7 bases, with 10 bases separating them. CDR1 is GTSNPN, CDR2 SVGIG, per germline (reference sequence). This clone appeared once. Described treatment: oral pan-JAK inhibitor, 5-10 mg twice daily. Both CD4+ and CD8+ T cells were separated by sorting PBMCs. Isolated RNA was reverse transcribed into cDNA used as the sequencing template. The repertoire was sequenced with immunoSEQ multiplex PCR; TCRdb's copy has only in-frame clones and lacks some. The table lists about 120,000 clones, about 50% of them singletons.

The receptor's source is a human donor with alopecia areata. The gene calls are TRBV30 and TRBJ1-6; possibly TRBD1 for D (5 bases). Sample: CD4+ T cells sorted from blood, taken at week 4, from a patient treated with tofacitinib. CDR3 residues: CAWSVRQHNSPLHF. In DNA form, the CDR3 reads TGTGCCTGGAGTGTCAGACAGCACAATTCACCCCTCCACTTT. The full variable domain, with the rest looked up from reference TRBV30 and TRBJ1-6, is SQTIHQWPATLVQPVGSPLSLECTVEGTSNPNLYWYRQAAGRGLQLLFYSVGIGQISSEVPQNLSASRPQDRQFILSSKKLLLSDSGFYLCAWSVRQHNSPLHFGNGTRLTVT.